This T cell receptor beta chain was obtained from a study of shared clonotypes between healthy human individuals. Findings and limits, study-wide: Compared with clonotypes that all four donors shared, non-shared clonotypes had lower generation probabilities. Rarefaction showed sorted-subset sequencing was incomplete despite large depth.

Under the authors' procedure: Owing to the provision of junction-only sequences devoid of quality scores by immunoSEQ, filtering differed. The assay was immunoSEQ multiplex PCR, and TCRdb's table has in-frame clones only and misses some. That table is the source of V, J and clone size, and D and trimming were worked out from the DNA. The sample consists of 2 million or so clones, approximately 95% of them appearing once. Germline values: CDR1 MGHRA, CDR2 YSYEKL. With V trimmed by 0 bases and J by 7 bases, 9 bases remained unmatched. The CDR3 extends over 17 amino acids. With regard to this clone: Its antigen is currently unknown.

Material: naive CD4+ T cells sorted from blood. Subset noted: CD45RA+ positively selected. V is TRBV4-1 and J is TRBJ2-1; the match to TRBD2 covers 10 bases. The TCR originated in a man in his late teens or twenties in good health. The CDR3 loop reads CASSQDKPSGGVNEQFF. In DNA, the CDR3 is TGCGCCAGCAGCCAAGATAAGCCAAGCGGGGGGGTAAATGAGCAGTTCTTC.